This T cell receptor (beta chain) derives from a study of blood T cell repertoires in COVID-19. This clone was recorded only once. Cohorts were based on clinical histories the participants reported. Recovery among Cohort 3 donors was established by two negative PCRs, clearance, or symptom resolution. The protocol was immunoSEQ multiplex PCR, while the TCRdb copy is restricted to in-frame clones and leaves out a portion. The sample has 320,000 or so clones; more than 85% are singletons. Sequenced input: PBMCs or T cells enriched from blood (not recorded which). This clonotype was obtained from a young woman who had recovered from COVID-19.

CDR3 in amino acids: CASSQGVQGRAYEQYF. The CDR3 nucleotides read TGCGCCAGCAGCCAAGGGGTCCAGGGGAGAGCCTACGAGCAGTACTTC. The chain joins TRBV4-3 to TRBJ2-7, with D perhaps matching TRBD1 (6 bases). The CDR3 loop spans 16 amino acids. Trimming removed 1 base at V and 2 bases at J, with 15 bases between. Germline V gene lookup returns CDR1 LGHNA and CDR2 YSLEER.